This T cell receptor (beta chain) originates from a study of tumor-infiltrating lymphocytes in primary liver carcinoma. The CDR3 covers 16 residues. Germline V gene sequence: CDR1 MDHEN, CDR2 SYDVKM. V lost 11 bases and J lost 5, with 24 bases in between. A primer in the constant region served to generate TCR beta cDNA from 450 to 600 ng of total RNA. Each TCR beta library was derived from three nested multiplex PCR rounds that employed slightly modified ARM-PCR. With TRBV1-TRBV30 forward primers and a C-beta reverse primer, the first two PCR rounds were run for around 11 cycles each. TCRdb re-analysed the multiplex PCR reads in MiXCR, keeping a single row per CDR3 protein. The table lists some 130,000 distinct CDR3 sequences, nearly 70% of them singletons. Total RNA and DNA came together from around 20-30 mg of bulk tissue without cell sorting. This clonotype was picked up a small number of times.

The source material was tumor-adjacent normal liver tissue. This TCR was sampled from a woman aged 60-75 years with primary liver carcinoma and hepatitis B virus infection. The J gene is TRBJ1-4, the V gene TRBV28; D gene unclear. CDR3 protein: CASNEAAIGENEKLFF. DNA of the CDR3: TGTGCCTCAAACGAGGCAGCTATTGGGGAAAATGAAAAACTGTTTTTT.